The rows below give T cell receptor beta chains drawn from one sample of a study of blood T cells in healthy people across ages. From the 5' RACE reads, TCRdb called clonotypes with MiXCR, one entry per CDR3 protein. The sample holds over 950,000 distinct CDR3 sequences; roughly half are singletons and the top ten take about a fifth. Sequenced input: blood. The origin of the receptors is a woman aged 55-75 years in good health. The conserved cysteine and the conserved F or W are not part of the CDR3 here.

TRBV20-1,TRBJ2-5,SAITGGPETQY
TRBV21-1,TRBJ2-7,ASSKARRLIAGVSYEQY
TRBV30,TRBJ2-1,AWSVRRRSSYNEQF
TRBV25-1,TRBJ2-1,ASRAGGRTDEQF
TRBV20-1,TRBJ2-1,SGKHGGSSYNEQF
TRBV27,TRBJ2-2,ASSYVLGQNNTGELF
TRBV2,TRBJ2-7,ASSPNPGTSGIYEQY
TRBV5-1,TRBJ2-1,ASRSLAGGGIMELDEQF
TRBV10-3,TRBJ2-1,AIRAGVSYNEQF
TRBV20-1,TRBJ2-7,SPGQSYEQY
TRBV20-1,TRBJ1-2,SVVEDSYGYT
TRBV28,TRBJ2-7,ASSLRLHSYEQY
TRBV20-1,TRBJ2-5,SASPGIAETQY
TRBV7-9,TRBJ2-3,ASSPPSRTDTQY
TRBV7-2,TRBJ2-7,ASTSGATYEQY
TRBV7-2,TRBJ2-3,ASNNPSGRLNTQY
TRBV5-6,TRBJ2-7,ASSYSPGLGSSYEQY
TRBV6-1,TRBJ2-6,ASFQLTGGFPSGANVLT
TRBV4-3,TRBJ2-1,ASSQFDGYEQF
TRBV5-1,.,ASRRDVYEQY
TRBV7-2,TRBJ2-3,ASSSSRRGTGSTDTQY
TRBV10-3,TRBJ2-1,AISDLSQGRGNEQF
TRBV5-6,TRBJ1-2,ASSIGQGASGYT
TRBV12-3/TRBV12-4,TRBJ2-5,ASSFLVVGPETQY
TRBV5-6,.,ASSLMTNNPYEQY
TRBV30,TRBJ2-6,AWSVGQGGSGANVLT
TRBV12-3/TRBV12-4,TRBJ2-7,ASSFRTGSYEQY
TRBV29-1,TRBJ2-5,SGGAGTLNEQY
TRBV29-1,TRBJ1-4,SVKLRTGFGEKLF
TRBV29-1,TRBJ2-5,SVDQGGWETQY
TRBV21-1,TRBJ2-1,ASPKIQGGPGGGYNEQF
TRBV6-5,TRBJ2-7,ASRPDYGNSYEQY
TRBV15,TRBJ2-5,ATSRVGAYNEQY
TRBV28,TRBJ2-7,ASRTDRVEQY
TRBV2,TRBJ2-7,ASTRSQGISEQY
TRBV9,TRBJ2-6,ASSGSSSGANVLT
TRBV20-1,TRBJ2-5,SGDKQETQY
TRBV11-2,TRBJ2-7,ASSPTRGPSSYEQY
TRBV12-3/TRBV12-4,TRBJ2-1,ASVGPSREQF
TRBV13,TRBJ1-2,ASSLNAFIGQTTNYGYT
TRBV20-1,TRBJ2-3,SAEASGRGTQY
TRBV6-1,TRBJ2-3,ASSPSRIVDTQY
TRBV6-5,TRBJ2-7,ASRPTDRGTYEQY
TRBV7-7,TRBJ2-7,ASSFSSGDEQY
TRBV12-3/TRBV12-4,TRBJ2-1,VTQGEYNEQF
TRBV5-1,TRBJ2-1,ASSLGPGSQQF
TRBV20-1,TRBJ1-6,SADDRTYNSPLH
TRBV27,TRBJ2-1,ASSLSMGGGLYNEQF
TRBV7-9,TRBJ2-7,ASSPSPGTSGSGYEQY
TRBV13,TRBJ2-7,ASSLERTYEQY
TRBV5-1,TRBJ1-5,ASSLDGQEGQPQH
TRBV28,TRBJ1-1,ASKRDRVTEAF
TRBV28,TRBJ2-1,ASSATSVSSYNEQF
TRBV7-2,TRBJ2-5,ASSFTGGRAQY
TRBV27,TRBJ2-6,ASRDRFLTGANVLT
TRBV6-2/TRBV6-3,TRBJ1-1,ASSPHTDGYAEAF
TRBV4-1,TRBJ2-1,ASSQEVVRSNEQF
TRBV6-2/TRBV6-3,TRBJ1-1,ASNRPGQSNEAF